Listed below are T cell receptor beta chains from one sample, sequenced in a study of cytomegalovirus exposure and HLA in healthy donors. Using immunoSEQ multiplex PCR, the repertoire was profiled, and TCRdb retains in-frame clones only, with some absent. The table has 150,000 to 200,000 clones, under 80% seen once; the top ten hold 2.5% to 3.5%. Material: PBMCs. These TCRs come from a female donor in good health and CMV-seronegative. CDR3s include the opening cysteine and the closing phenylalanine or tryptophan. Each record gives: CDR3 length, J gene, V gene, D gene, clone size, CDR3 protein, CDR3 DNA. A D gene is named only where the DNA matches it firmly. The size field is filled for only some rows; it gives once, few, many or a size class.

>20|TRBJ2-2|TRBV7-3|TRBD1|NA
CASSPGQGTSLVINTGELFF
TGTGCCAGCAGCCCCGGACAGGGAACGTCACTAGTCATTAACACCGGGGAGCTGTTTTTT
>15|TRBJ2-1|TRBV28|TRBD1|NA
CASIQRDSPYNEQFF
TGTGCCAGCATTCAAAGGGACAGCCCCTACAATGAGCAGTTCTTC
>13|TRBJ2-1|TRBV18|NA|NA
CASSTEGDNEQFF
TGTGCCAGCTCAACGGAAGGGGACAATGAGCAGTTCTTC
>13|TRBJ2-7|TRBV30|NA|NA
CAWSYFRSYEQYF
TGTGCCTGGAGTTATTTTCGGAGCTACGAGCAGTACTTC
>15|TRBJ2-7|TRBV28|TRBD1|NA
CASSTAGTDFSEQYF
TGTGCCAGCAGTACAGCCGGGACAGACTTTTCAGAGCAGTACTTC
>15|TRBJ2-1|TRBV5-1|TRBD2|NA
CASSSSGTRDNEQFF
TGCGCCAGCAGCTCCTCCGGGACTAGAGACAATGAGCAGTTCTTC
>18|TRBJ2-3|TRBV21-1|NA|NA
CASSKGGASGSRTDTQYF
TGTGCCAGCAGCAAAGGGGGGGCTAGCGGGAGTAGGACAGATACGCAGTATTTT
>16|TRBJ2-3|TRBV14|TRBD2|once
CASSQRLAGPTDTQYF
TGTGCCAGCAGCCAACGGCTAGCGGGCCCCACAGATACGCAGTATTTT
>13|TRBJ2-7|TRBV27|NA|NA
CASSPRLVGEQYF
TGTGCCAGCAGTCCCAGACTAGTCGGCGAGCAGTACTTC
>16|TRBJ2-7|TRBV7-8|TRBD2|NA
CASSSGLAGDFYEQYF
TGTGCCAGCAGCTCAGGACTAGCGGGAGATTTCTACGAGCAGTACTTC
>14|TRBJ2-5|TRBV7-2|NA|NA
CASSLARRSETQYF
TGTGCCAGCAGCTTAGCGCGCAGGTCAGAGACCCAGTACTTC
>14|TRBJ2-2|TRBV19|NA|NA
CASIPGTYNGELFF
TGTGCCAGTATTCCCGGGACTTATAATGGGGAGCTGTTTTTT
>14|TRBJ1-4|TRBV9|NA|once
CASSAYATNEKLFF
TGTGCCAGCAGCGCCTATGCAACTAATGAAAAACTGTTTTTT
>13|TRBJ2-7|TRBV19|TRBD2|NA
CASSGRGVHEQYF
TGTGCCAGTAGCGGACGGGGGGTCCACGAGCAGTACTTC
>15|TRBJ1-2|TRBV7-8|TRBD1|NA
CASSPTGGTNYGYTF
TGTGCCAGCAGCCCGACAGGGGGCACTAACTATGGCTACACCTTC
>13|TRBJ2-7|TRBV6-6|TRBD2|few
CASGGVYSYEQYF
TGTGCCAGCGGGGGGGTGTACTCCTACGAGCAGTACTTC
>11|TRBJ2-5|TRBV18|NA|few
CASSPGETQYF
TGTGCCAGCTCACCGGGCGAGACCCAGTACTTC
>13|TRBJ1-1|TRBV9|TRBD1|NA
CASSETGGNSAFF
TGTGCCAGCAGCGAGACAGGGGGCAATTCGGCTTTCTTT
>14|TRBJ2-1|TRBV11-2|NA|NA
CASSLAGFYNEQFF
TGTGCCAGCAGCTTAGCGGGGTTCTACAATGAGCAGTTCTTC
>13|TRBJ1-2|TRBV6-5|NA|NA
CASSYGRDYGYTF
TGTGCCAGCAGTTACGGTCGCGACTATGGCTACACCTTC
>13|TRBJ2-7|TRBV4-1|NA|NA
CASSHPQGAEQYF
TGCGCCAGCAGCCACCCACAGGGCGCCGAGCAGTACTTC
>15|TRBJ1-5|TRBV28|NA|NA
CASSLFSLSNQPQHF
TGTGCCAGCAGTTTATTTTCCCTTAGCAATCAGCCCCAGCATTTT
>14|TRBJ1-3|TRBV7-9|TRBD1|NA
CASSADRDGNTIYF
TGTGCCAGCAGCGCCGACAGGGATGGAAACACCATATATTTT
>17|TRBJ2-7|TRBV13|TRBD2|NA
CASSPTTAPGGAYEQYF
TGTGCCAGCAGCCCAACGACAGCGCCCGGGGGGGCCTACGAGCAGTACTTC
>15|TRBJ2-1|TRBV7-6|NA|NA
CASSLRGNSYNEQFF
TGTGCCAGCAGCTTACGGGGTAACTCCTACAATGAGCAGTTCTTC
>14|TRBJ1-2|TRBV21-1|NA|few
CASSKEDQGASYTF
TGTGCCAGCAGCAAAGAAGACCAGGGGGCTAGCTACACCTTC
>15|TRBJ1-5|TRBV7-9|NA|NA
CASSLEGTKGQPQHF
TGTGCCAGCAGCTTAGAGGGGACAAAGGGTCAGCCCCAGCATTTT
>14|TRBJ1-3|TRBV5-1|NA|NA
CASSLQGSGNTIYF
TGCGCCAGCAGCTTACAGGGCTCTGGAAACACCATATATTTT
>16|TRBJ1-2|TRBV13|NA|NA
CASSSKVVTGDYGYTF
TGTGCCAGCAGCTCTAAGGTGGTAACAGGTGACTATGGCTACACCTTC
>16|TRBJ2-3|TRBV30|TRBD2|NA
CAWSPIIAGGTDTQYF
TGTGCCTGGAGTCCGATCATAGCGGGGGGCACAGATACGCAGTATTTT
>15|TRBJ2-7|TRBV7-2|NA|NA
CASSLVGLTTYEQYF
TGTGCCAGCAGCTTAGTGGGACTGACAACCTACGAGCAGTACTTC